Shown below are 10 T cell receptor beta chains from a single sample sequenced in a study of CD4+ T cells in melanoma. Generated by immunoSEQ multiplex PCR, the TCRdb table keeps only in-frame clones and is missing some. The table records 55,000 or so clones, 55% to 75% of them present only once. The sequenced sample was tumor tissue. The receptors come from a human donor with melanoma.

The rearrangement joins TRBV29-1 to TRBJ1-2; the match to TRBD1 covers 7 bases. Trimming at V came to 7 bases and at J to 6 bases, leaving 11 bases not matched to a gene. CDR1 and CDR2 (germline): SQVTM, ANQGSEA. The CDR3 covers 13 residues. CDR3 DNA: TGCAGCGGGTCCCAGACAGGGAATGATGGCTACACCTTC. This gives the protein CSGSQTGNDGYTF. Drawing the rest from reference TRBV29-1 and TRBJ1-2, the complete variable domain is SAVISQKPSRDICQRGTSLTIQCQVDSQVTMMFWYRQQPGQSLTLIATANQGSEATYESGFVIDKFPISRPNLTFSTLTVSNMSPEDSSIYLCSGSQTGNDGYTFGSGTRLTVV.

This clone was seen repeatedly, ten times or more. The chain couples TRBV28 to TRBJ2-7; 8 nucleotides agree with TRBD1. V trimming: 5 bases; J trimming: 4 bases; junction bases outside the gene matches: 4. This CDR3 is built from 13 residues. Germline V CDR1 and CDR2: MDHEN, SYDVKM. In nucleotides, the CDR3 is TGTGCCAGCAGTAGCGGACAGGGATACGAGCAGTACTTC. This gives the protein CASSSGQGYEQYF. Supplemented by reference TRBV28 and TRBJ2-7, the full variable domain reads DVKVTQSSRYLVKRTGEKVFLECVQDMDHENMFWYRQDPGLGLRLIYFSYDVKMKEKGDIPEGYSVSREKKERFSLILESASTNQTSMYLCASSSGQGYEQYFGPGTRLTVT.

This clone was recorded only once. The chain joins TRBV5-6 to TRBJ1-5, with a possible D match to TRBD1 (5 bases). From germline, CDR1 is SGHDT and CDR2 YYEEEE. Trimming stripped 4 bases from V and 0 bases from J, with 14 bases between. The CDR3 has 16 amino acids. The CDR3 here is CASSGGGTNSNQPQHF. CDR3 coding DNA: TGTGCCAGCAGCGGGGGGGGGACCAATAGCAATCAGCCCCAGCATTTT.

This chain joins TRBV28 and TRBJ1-2; no definite D call. Germline loops: CDR1 MDHEN, CDR2 SYDVKM. This CDR3 has 14 amino acids. Trimming took 2 bases from V and 1 from J, leaving 8 bases between them. This CDR3 reads CASSLQDGNYGYTF. Written as DNA, the CDR3 is TGTGCCAGCAGTTTACAGGACGGTAACTATGGCTACACCTTC.

V is TRBV5-1 and J is TRBJ1-5; D is unresolved. The CDR3 loop spans 13 amino acids. Per germline, CDR1 SGHRS and CDR2 YFSETQ. V was trimmed by 2 bases and J by 1 base, leaving 4 bases between them. The CDR3 sequence is CASSFGSNQPQHF. CDR3 nucleotides: TGCGCCAGCAGCTTTGGGAGCAATCAGCCCCAGCATTTT.

J is TRBJ2-2 and V is TRBV19; 10 bases line up with TRBD1. This CDR3 is 16 amino acids long. Germline V gives CDR1 LNHDA, CDR2 SQIVND (reference sequence). With V trimmed by 8 bases and J by 4 bases, 10 bases remained unmatched. The CDR3 region has the DNA TGTGCCAGTTCGTACCCGGGACAGGGGACCACCGGGGAGCTGTTTTTT. Its translation is CASSYPGQGTTGELFF.

This chain links TRBV7-9 with TRBJ2-2; D is undetermined. V dropped 2 bases and J dropped 1 base, with 8 bases sitting between them. This CDR3 is 15 amino acids long. CDR1 and CDR2 from the germline V gene are SEHNR and FQNEAQ (reference sequence). The CDR3 DNA reads as TGTGCCAGCAGCTTACTCGTGGGGAACACCGGGGAGCTGTTTTTT. This encodes CASSLLVGNTGELFF.

This clone was found a few times. The gene calls are TRBV10-2 and TRBJ1-1; D remains unclear. V shed 2 bases and J shed 5 bases, with 6 bases lying between them. The germline V gene has CDR1 WSHSY and CDR2 SAAADI. This CDR3 is built from 12 residues. The CDR3 reads CASSEGNTEAFF. CDR3 coding DNA: TGCGCCAGCAGTGAGGGGAATACTGAAGCTTTCTTT.

The V call is TRBV11-2, the J call TRBJ1-4; TRBD1 might be the D (6 bases). The CDR3 length is 13 residues. Germline CDR1 is SGHAT and CDR2 is FQNNGV. V was shortened by 5 bases and J by 4 bases, with 8 bases between the two germline ends. The CDR3 reads CASSMDSNEKLFF. The CDR3 region has the DNA TGTGCCAGCAGCATGGACAGTAATGAAAAACTGTTTTTT.

This clone was counted a few times. The chain couples TRBV28 to TRBJ1-6; D is uncertain. V lost 6 bases to trimming and J lost 13 bases, with 10 bases between them. In germline, CDR1 is MDHEN, CDR2 SYDVKM. The CDR3 is made up of 11 amino acids. CDR3 region: CASSSSRPLHF. CDR3 sequence (DNA): TGTGCCAGCAGCTCTTCCCGGCCCCTCCACTTT.